A single sample gave rise to the 18 T cell receptor beta chains below, sequenced in a study of blood T cell repertoires in COVID-19. Sequencing was performed with immunoSEQ multiplex PCR; in TCRdb, only in-frame clones are kept and a portion is missing. The sample records roughly 230,000 clones, 82% being singletons. Material for sequencing was PBMCs or T cells enriched from blood (not recorded which). The source of these receptors is a woman aged 60 to 75 who had recovered from COVID-19.

In this sample, this clone turned up once. The chain employs TRBV6-2 or TRBV6-3 and TRBJ1-2; TRBD1 matches 7 bases. From germline, CDR1 is MNHEY and CDR2 SVGEGT. The CDR3 has 16 amino acids. The junction had 8 bases not matched to a gene; V was cut back by 0 bases and J by 4 bases. CDR3 DNA sequence: TGTGCCAGCAGTTACTCGACGACAGGGACTTCCTATGGCTACACCTTC. This encodes CASSYSTTGTSYGYTF.

J is TRBJ2-1 and V is TRBV4-2; D remains unclear. Germline lookup yields CDR1 LGHNA and CDR2 YNFKEQ. This CDR3 has 14 residues. V shed 4 bases and J shed 8 bases, with 15 bases lying between them. The CDR3 region has the DNA TGTGCCAGCAGCCCAACACGTGCGGAAGATGAGCAGTTCTTC. This translates into CASSPTRAEDEQFF.

V usage is TRBV7-2 and J usage is TRBJ1-1; no firm D call. The CDR3 contains 14 residues. CDR1 and CDR2 from the germline V gene are SGHTA and FQGNSA. V lost 5 bases and J 5 bases, leaving 15 bases between the germline ends. The CDR3 spells CASSPQGGRTEAFF. The CDR3 nucleotides are TGTGCCAGCAGCCCACAAGGTGGGAGAACTGAAGCTTTCTTT.

The chain is built from TRBV6-2 or TRBV6-3 and TRBJ2-3; 13 nucleotides agree with TRBD2. Germline-derived CDR1 and CDR2 are MNHEY and SVGEGT. This CDR3 is 16 amino acids long. Trimming at V came to 4 bases and at J to 3 bases, leaving 4 bases not matched to a gene. The CDR3: CASSSGLAGFTDTQYF. DNA of the CDR3: TGTGCCAGCAGTTCGGGACTAGCGGGGTTTACAGATACGCAGTATTTT.

The rearrangement joins TRBV3-1 (or the pseudogene TRBV3-2) to TRBJ2-1, with 16 bases lining up with TRBD2. This CDR3 region has 18 residues. CDR1 is LGHDT, CDR2 YNNKEL, per germline (reference sequence). V trimming: 2 bases; J trimming: 4 bases; junction bases outside the gene matches: 5. CDR3 amino acids: CASSQYGTSGRGYNEQFF. CDR3 bases: TGTGCCAGCAGCCAATATGGGACTAGCGGGAGGGGTTACAATGAGCAGTTCTTC.

The chain couples TRBV2 to TRBJ1-1, with 10 bases matching TRBD1. Per germline, CDR1 SNHLY and CDR2 FYNNEI. V shed 6 bases and J 10 bases; nucleotides not matched to a gene: 11. The CDR3 totals 14 residues. Here the CDR3 reads CASSRGGTGAGAFF. The CDR3 bases are TGTGCCAGCAGCAGGGGGGGGACAGGGGCCGGAGCTTTCTTT.

The CDR3 nucleotides read TGCAGCGCCCTAAACAGGGGTTTGAATGGCTACACCTTC. Its translation: CSALNRGLNGYTF. The rearrangement links TRBV29-1 to TRBJ1-2, with 7 bases lining up with TRBD1. This CDR3 contains 13 residues. V shed 7 bases, J shed 6 bases, and the junction held 11 bases outside the gene matches. Germline loops: CDR1 SQVTM, CDR2 ANQGSEA. Using reference TRBV29-1 and TRBJ1-2 for the parts outside the CDR3, the full variable domain is SAVISQKPSRDICQRGTSLTIQCQVDSQVTMMFWYRQQPGQSLTLIATANQGSEATYESGFVIDKFPISRPNLTFSTLTVSNMSPEDSSIYLCSALNRGLNGYTFGSGTRLTVV.

V usage is TRBV4-3 and J usage is TRBJ2-1; no clear D gene. The CDR3 loop spans 14 amino acids. Looked up from germline, CDR1 is LGHNA and CDR2 is YSLEER. Trimming removed 0 bases from V and 7 bases from J, with 10 bases in between. The CDR3 here is CASSQEVVENEQFF. DNA of the CDR3: TGCGCCAGCAGCCAAGAGGTAGTTGAGAATGAGCAGTTCTTC.

V is TRBV27 and J is TRBJ1-1; D is undetermined. The CDR3 length is 14 residues. Germline V lookup: CDR1 MNHEY, CDR2 SMNVEV (reference sequence). With 6 bases removed from V and 8 bases from J, the gap between germline ends came to 19 bases. The CDR3 loop reads CASSPTGKSAEAFF. The CDR3 coding sequence is TGTGCCAGCAGCCCGACGGGGAAGAGCGCGGAAGCTTTCTTT.

This sequence joins TRBV30 and TRBJ1-1; D remains unclear. V was trimmed by 3 bases and J by 1 base, leaving 12 bases between them. The germline V gene has CDR1 GTSNPN and CDR2 SVGIG (reference sequence). This CDR3 is 14 amino acids long. In DNA form, the CDR3 reads TGTGCCTGGAGGATCGAACCCGGGAACACTGAAGCTTTCTTT. Its protein is CAWRIEPGNTEAFF.

This chain uses TRBV12-3 or TRBV12-4 with TRBJ1-4; possible D gene TRBD1, 5 bases. Trimming cost V 6 bases and J 8 bases, with 13 bases left between them. The CDR3 covers 13 residues. CDR3 region: CASRRAGGEKLFF. The CDR3 DNA reads TGTGCCAGCAGACGCGCCGGGGGGGAAAAACTGTTTTTT.

The V gene is TRBV11-2, the J gene TRBJ1-1; D gene ambiguous. The CDR3 consists of 12 residues. CDR1 is SGHAT, CDR2 FQNNGV, per germline. Trimming cost V 1 base and J 6 bases, with 6 bases left between them. The CDR3 spells CASSLVEPEAFF. The CDR3 nucleotides read TGTGCCAGCAGCTTAGTCGAGCCTGAAGCTTTCTTT.

The gene calls are TRBV10-2 and TRBJ1-3; possibly TRBD1 for D (5 bases). Germline lookup yields CDR1 WSHSY and CDR2 SAAADI. CDR3 size: 15 residues. V lost 4 bases to trimming and J lost 4 bases, with 14 bases between them. The CDR3 DNA sequence: TGCGCCAGCAGTGTCCAAGGGGCGCACGGAAACACCATATATTTT. It specifies CASSVQGAHGNTIYF.

In the case of this clone: The sample carries other DNA sequences with the same CDR3. The chain links TRBV3-1 (or the pseudogene TRBV3-2) to TRBJ1-5, with 7 bases that match TRBD1. V lost 0 bases, J lost 2 bases, and 1 base stayed unmatched. CDR3 length: 15 amino acids. Germline CDR1 and CDR2: LGHDT and YNNKEL (reference sequence). Written as DNA, the CDR3 is TGTGCCAGCAGCCAAGACAGGGGGGGCAATCAGCCCCAGCATTTT. Its protein is CASSQDRGGNQPQHF.

The genes are TRBV18 and TRBJ1-1; D perhaps matches TRBD1 (6 bases). CDR1 and CDR2 from the germline V gene are KGHSH and LQKENI. This CDR3 comprises 14 residues. Trimming took 5 bases from V and 5 from J, leaving 15 bases between them. CDR3 loop: CASSSSRGGTEAFF. CDR3 DNA sequence: TGTGCCAGCTCATCCTCCAGGGGTGGGACTGAAGCTTTCTTT. Supplemented by reference TRBV18 and TRBJ1-1, the full variable domain reads NAGVMQNPRHLVRRRGQEARLRCSPMKGHSHVYWYRQLPEEGLKFMVYLQKENIIDESGMPKERFSAEFPKEGPSILRIQQVVRGDSAAYFCASSSSRGGTEAFFGQGTRLTVV.

The J gene is TRBJ2-1, the V gene TRBV11-1; 8 positions match TRBD2. Germline CDR1 and CDR2: SGHAT and FQDESV (reference sequence). The CDR3 is 15 residues long. V dropped 3 bases and J dropped 5; count of bases not matched to a gene: 6. The CDR3 loop is CASSFGRGGHNEQFF. CDR3 nucleotides: TGTGCCAGCAGCTTTGGACGGGGGGGCCACAATGAGCAGTTCTTC.

This clone showed up just once. The chain recombines TRBV15 with TRBJ2-1; D may be TRBD2 (5 bases). The germline V gene encodes CDR1 LNHNV and CDR2 YYDKDF (reference sequence). The CDR3 consists of 15 residues. V was shortened by 0 bases and J by 4 bases, with 10 bases between the two germline ends. For the CDR3, the DNA is TGTGCCACCAGCAGAGATAGGACGGGGTACAATGAGCAGTTCTTC. Translated, it gives CATSRDRTGYNEQFF.

V usage is TRBV11-2 and J usage is TRBJ2-4, with TRBD2 matching 8 bases. Germline lookup yields CDR1 SGHAT and CDR2 FQNNGV. The CDR3 is 17 residues long. The junction had 9 bases not matched to a gene; V was cut back by 0 bases and J by 5 bases. The DNA for the CDR3 is TGTGCCAGCAGCTTAGATCTGGGGGGACTAGGGGAAAACATTCAGTACTTC. Translation gives CASSLDLGGLGENIQYF.